This paragraph covers one T cell receptor beta chain sequence. These data come from a study of shared clonotypes between healthy human individuals. The assay was immunoSEQ multiplex PCR, and TCRdb's table has in-frame clones only and misses some. The table has over 2 million clones, over 85% seen once; the top ten hold approximately 0.13%. This clonotype originated in a man aged 18-30 years in good health. Sequenced sample: naive CD4+ T cells sorted from blood. Regarding subset: CD45RA+ positively selected.

The CDR3 DNA reads as TGTGCCAGCAGTTTGGGTGGGACAGGGGGAGGCTACACCTTC. As protein: CASSLGGTGGGYTF. V and J are TRBV27 and TRBJ1-2; 11 positions match TRBD1. V lost 3 bases and J lost 8; bases outside the gene matches: 5. The CDR3 extends over 14 amino acids. Looked up from germline, CDR1 is MNHEY and CDR2 is SMNVEV (reference sequence).